A single sample gave rise to the 10 T cell receptor beta chains below, sequenced in a study of beta chain features in type 1 diabetes. Expressed TCRB transcripts got sequenced, as all isolated RNA was reverse transcribed. TCRdb keeps only in-frame clones here, not all; method: immunoSEQ multiplex PCR. The sample consists of roughly 450,000 clones, around 10% of them appearing once. Sequenced input: naive CD4+ T cells from blood. The receptor set was obtained from a woman aged 18-30 years in good health.

This clone was picked up a small number of times. The chain is built from TRBV29-1 and TRBJ1-2, with a possible D match to TRBD1 (6 bases). This CDR3 has 15 amino acids. Germline CDR1 and CDR2: SQVTM and ANQGSEA. V was shortened by 3 bases and J by 1 base, with 15 bases between the two germline ends. CDR3 sequence: CSVDSGQTYNYGYTF. CDR3 DNA sequence: TGCAGCGTTGATTCCGGACAGACATATAACTATGGCTACACCTTC.

The V and J genes are TRBV28 and TRBJ2-7, with a tentative D call TRBD2 (6 bases). Trimming stripped 8 bases from V and 2 bases from J, with 16 bases between. The CDR3 is made up of 14 amino acids. The V gene's germline CDR1 is MDHEN and CDR2 SYDVKM. As DNA, the CDR3 is TGTGCCAGCCGGTTGCGGGGCGTAGCCTACGAGCAGTACTTC. Its translation: CASRLRGVAYEQYF.

The chain is built from TRBV6-5 and TRBJ1-2; D unclear. Germline loops: CDR1 MNHEY, CDR2 SVGAGI. With 2 bases removed from V and 7 bases from J, the gap between germline ends came to 11 bases. The CDR3 totals 13 residues. CDR3 bases: TGTGCCAGCAGTTACGGTGGGATAGGTGGCTACACCTTC. This encodes CASSYGGIGGYTF.

This clone was counted only a few times. The chain combines TRBV2 with TRBJ1-1; D unresolved. V shed 4 bases and J shed 7 bases, with 7 bases lying between them. The CDR3 is 11 amino acids. Looked up from germline, CDR1 is SNHLY and CDR2 is FYNNEI. CDR3 bases: TGTGCCAGCAGTGTCCAGATTGAAGCTTTCTTT. Protein product: CASSVQIEAFF.

The chain joins TRBV30 to TRBJ2-5; a weak D match, TRBD2 (7 bases). V was shortened by 0 bases and J by 6 bases, with 14 bases between the two germline ends. Germline V gene sequence: CDR1 GTSNPN, CDR2 SVGIG (reference sequence). The CDR3 spans 14 residues. The CDR3 loop is CAWSVGAGAKTQYF. The CDR3 DNA sequence: TGTGCCTGGAGTGTAGGTGCGGGGGCGAAGACCCAGTACTTC. Variable domain in full (rest from reference TRBV30 and TRBJ2-5): SQTIHQWPATLVQPVGSPLSLECTVEGTSNPNLYWYRQAAGRGLQLLFYSVGIGQISSEVPQNLSASRPQDRQFILSSKKLLLSDSGFYLCAWSVGAGAKTQYFGPGTRLLVL.

There are a few counts of this clone. The rearrangement uses TRBV6-5 and TRBJ2-7, with a weak D call TRBD2 (6 bases). With 3 bases removed from V and 0 bases from J, the gap between germline ends came to 12 bases. Germline V gene sequence: CDR1 MNHEY, CDR2 SVGAGI. The CDR3 extends over 15 amino acids. Here the CDR3 DNA reads TGTGCCAGCAGTTATTCGGAGGGTTCCTCCTACGAGCAGTACTTC. This sequence encodes CASSYSEGSSYEQYF.

This clone was seen a few times. Other DNA sequences in this specimen translate into the identical CDR3. V usage is TRBV20-1 and J usage is TRBJ2-7; possible D gene TRBD1, 6 bases. Trimming removed 6 bases from V and 5 bases from J, with 8 bases in between. Germline CDR1 DFQATT, CDR2 SNEGSKA (reference sequence). The CDR3 totals 10 residues. DNA of the CDR3: TGCAGTGCACAGGGAAACGAGCAGTACGTC. This sequence encodes CSAQGNEQYV.

This clone was seen more than once but under ten times. CDR3: CASSHPGQGEKLFF. CDR3 bases: TGTGCCAGCAGCCACCCGGGACAGGGGGAAAAACTGTTTTTT. The chain uses TRBV14 and TRBJ1-4; 10 nucleotides match TRBD1. The CDR3 runs to 14 residues. V gave up 3 bases and J gave up 8 bases; unmatched junction bases: 3. Germline lookup yields CDR1 SGHDN and CDR2 FVKESK.

This clone was seen a few times. The J gene is TRBJ2-5, the V gene TRBV28; tentatively, D is TRBD1 (6 bases). V was shortened by 5 bases and J by 3 bases, with 13 bases between the two germline ends. The CDR3 runs 14 residues. In germline, CDR1 is MDHEN, CDR2 SYDVKM. Here the CDR3 reads CASSTGFFEETQYF. The CDR3, as DNA: TGTGCCAGCAGTACAGGGTTTTTCGAAGAGACCCAGTACTTC.

The V gene is TRBV6-5, the J gene TRBJ1-5, with unresolved D. The V gene lost 0 bases and the J gene lost 6 bases, with 12 bases spanning the gap. The CDR3 is 15 residues long. Per germline, CDR1 MNHEY and CDR2 SVGAGI. In nucleotides, the CDR3 is TGTGCCAGCAGTTACTCCGGACGGGCCGGTCAGCCCCAGCATTTT. Translating it yields CASSYSGRAGQPQHF.